These T cell receptor beta chains were read from a single sample in a study of blood T cell repertoires in COVID-19. Assay: immunoSEQ multiplex PCR; the TCRdb copy retains only in-frame clones and omits some. This sample has 110,000 or so clones, with more than 75% found just once. Sequencing was carried out using peripheral blood. These receptors originate from a man aged 60 to 69 with acute or convalescent COVID-19. Each CDR3 is given with its conserved first and last residue. The D gene is left open where the match is weak. Clone sizes are given selectively: once, few, many, or a class where the clone is expanded.

V gene	clone size	D gene	J gene	CDR3 DNA	CDR3 protein
TRBV6-5	once	TRBD1	TRBJ2-7	TGTGCCAGCACGGCAGGGGGCTCCTACGAGCAGTACTTC	CASTAGGSYEQYF
TRBV15	.	.	TRBJ2-5	TGTGCCACCAGCAGAGCCGAGATGTCTAGCCAAGAGACCCAGTACTTC	CATSRAEMSSQETQYF
TRBV21-1	.	.	TRBJ1-5	TGTGCCAGCAGCAAAGAGAAGGGGGCAGACAATCAGCCCCAGCATTTT	CASSKEKGADNQPQHF
TRBV2	.	.	TRBJ2-3	TGTGCCAGCAGTGAGTTAGAGTTAAGCACAGATACGCAGTATTTT	CASSELELSTDTQYF
TRBV7-6	.	TRBD1	TRBJ2-3	TGTGCCAGCAGCAGAACAGGGGGCCCCGGCACAGATACGCAGTATTTT	CASSRTGGPGTDTQYF
TRBV7-2	.	TRBD2	TRBJ2-5	TGTGCCAGCAGCTTGCTTAGCGGGAGGTGGGGAAAAGAGACCCAGTACTTC	CASSLLSGRWGKETQYF
TRBV5-1	.	TRBD1	TRBJ1-6	TGCGCCAGCGGGGACAGCTATAATTCACCCCTCCACTTT	CASGDSYNSPLHF
TRBV29-1	once	TRBD1	TRBJ2-1	TGCAGTGTTCTACCCGGGACAGGGACCTACAATGAGCAGTTCTTC	CSVLPGTGTYNEQFF
TRBV3-1/TRBV3-2	.	TRBD2	TRBJ2-1	TGTGCCAGCAGCCCCCGGACTAGCGGGAGGGGGGAGCAGTTCTTC	CASSPRTSGRGEQFF
TRBV9	.	TRBD1	TRBJ1-4	TGTGCCAGCAGCGCCCAAGACAGGGGTGAAAAACTGTTTTTT	CASSAQDRGEKLFF
TRBV7-9	.	TRBD1	TRBJ1-5	TGTGCCAGCAGCTTCGGGGACAGGGGGCATCAGCCCCAGCATTTT	CASSFGDRGHQPQHF
TRBV15	.	.	TRBJ1-5	TGTGCCACCAGCAGAGATACAGGGAATCAGCCCCAGCATTTT	CATSRDTGNQPQHF
TRBV27	once	TRBD1	TRBJ2-7	TGTGCCAGCAGTTTGAAGTACAGGGGCGACGAGCAGTACTTC	CASSLKYRGDEQYF
TRBV7-2	.	.	TRBJ1-5	TGTGCCAGCAGCTTAACCTGGGGAGGGCAGCCCCAGCATTTT	CASSLTWGGQPQHF
TRBV6-2/TRBV6-3	.	.	TRBJ2-7	TGTGCCAGCAGTTACTATGGCGGAGGGGCCCCCTACGAGCAGTACTTC	CASSYYGGGAPYEQYF
TRBV12-5	few	.	TRBJ2-1	TGTGCTAGTGGTTTGTACGAGGGAGGTAACAATGAGCAGTTCTTC	CASGLYEGGNNEQFF
TRBV7-9	.	TRBD1	TRBJ2-3	TGTGCCAGCAGCTTACCGGGACAGGGGGCTGCTTGGGTTACGCAGTATTTT	CASSLPGQGAAWVTQYF
TRBV6-1	.	TRBD1	TRBJ1-4	TGTGCCAGCAACCCCGGGACAGCAGGAAAACTGTTTTTT	CASNPGTAGKLFF
TRBV6-5	.	TRBD2	TRBJ2-1	TGTGCCAGCAGCCAAAGGACTAGCCCTCTCAATGAGCAGTTCTTC	CASSQRTSPLNEQFF
TRBV28	.	.	TRBJ1-5	TGTGCCAGCACCCTCGGGCATCCTAGCAGTCAGCCCCAGCATTTT	CASTLGHPSSQPQHF
TRBV19	few	.	TRBJ2-3	TGTGCCAGTAGTATGGGCTCCCGGGATACGCAGTATTTT	CASSMGSRDTQYF
TRBV3-1/TRBV3-2	once	.	TRBJ1-1	TGTGCCAGCAGCCCCGGTAGGAACACTGAAGCTTTCTTT	CASSPGRNTEAFF
TRBV5-1	.	TRBD1	TRBJ2-7	TGCGCCAGCAGCTGGGACAGGGGGTCCTACGAGCAGTACTTC	CASSWDRGSYEQYF
TRBV7-9	.	TRBD2	TRBJ2-5	TGTGCCAGCAGCTTAGTAAGTCTAGCGGGAGAAGAGACCCAGTACTTC	CASSLVSLAGEETQYF
TRBV10-2	.	.	TRBJ2-3	TGCGCCAGCAGTATTTCGGCAGGTGCAGATACGCAGTATTTT	CASSISAGADTQYF
TRBV28	.	TRBD1	TRBJ1-4	TGTGCCAGCAGTTTTGTAACAGGGGGCGAAAAACTGTTTTTT	CASSFVTGGEKLFF
TRBV25-1	.	.	TRBJ2-5	TGTGCCAGCAGTGAACCCAGACAGAAGACGCAAGAGACCCAGTACTTC	CASSEPRQKTQETQYF
TRBV19	.	.	TRBJ2-3	TGTGCCAGTAGTATAGATCTATTGGGACAATCTTTCACAGATACGCAGTATTTT	CASSIDLLGQSFTDTQYF
TRBV6-6	.	TRBD1	TRBJ1-5	TGTGCCAGCAGTCTAGGACAGGTCAATCAGCCCCAGCATTTT	CASSLGQVNQPQHF
TRBV6-5	few	TRBD1	TRBJ2-7	TGTGCCAGCAGGCTCGGGACAGCCACAACCTACGAGCAGTACTTC	CASRLGTATTYEQYF
TRBV24-1	.	TRBD2	TRBJ2-2	TGTGCCACCAGTGCAACTAGCGGGAGTCACACCGGGGAGCTGTTTTTT	CATSATSGSHTGELFF
TRBV20-1	.	.	TRBJ1-1	TGCAGTGCTTTAAGTCGGACTGAAGCTTTCTTT	CSALSRTEAFF
TRBV6-5	.	TRBD2	TRBJ2-4	TGTGCCAGCAGTTCGACTAGCGGGTGGACCAAAAACATTCAGTACTTC	CASSSTSGWTKNIQYF
TRBV27	.	TRBD1	TRBJ2-6	TGTGCCAGCAGGCCCATTGGGACAGGGAGTTCTGGGGCCAACGTCCTGACTTTC	CASRPIGTGSSGANVLTF
TRBV9	.	.	TRBJ2-3	TGTGCCAGCAGCGTAGGGCAGGTCGATACGCAGTATTTT	CASSVGQVDTQYF
TRBV4-2	.	.	TRBJ2-6	TGTGCCAGCAGCTCACCAGGGTCTGGGGCCAACGTCCTGACTTTC	CASSSPGSGANVLTF
TRBV23-1	.	.	TRBJ2-7	TGCGCCAGCAGTCGCTCCTGGAGGGCACCCACCCCCTACGAGCAGTACTTC	CASSRSWRAPTPYEQYF
TRBV6-5	.	.	TRBJ1-4	TGTGCCAGCAGTCCCCGGGAGAAACTGTTTTTT	CASSPREKLFF
TRBV6-5	.	.	TRBJ2-5	TGTGCCAGCACTTTAGCCAGGGTAGAGACCCAGTACTTC	CASTLARVETQYF
TRBV7-3	.	TRBD2	TRBJ2-7	TGTGCCAGCAGACCCGGGACTAGCGTCCCGAGCTCCTACGAGCAGTACTTC	CASRPGTSVPSSYEQYF
TRBV5-5	.	TRBD1	TRBJ1-2	TGTGCCAGCAGCTTAAATGGACAGGGGGCGATCGGCTACACCTTC	CASSLNGQGAIGYTF
TRBV6-5	once	.	TRBJ2-2	TGTGCCAGCACCCGAACAGGTTCCACCGGGGAGCTGTTTTTT	CASTRTGSTGELFF
TRBV6-5	.	TRBD1	TRBJ2-1	TGTGCCAGCAGTTACGCGGGACAGGGAAATGAGCAGTTCTTC	CASSYAGQGNEQFF
TRBV15	.	.	TRBJ1-4	TGTGCCACCAGCGGTACAGCTTTAAAAAATGAAAAACTGTTTTTT	CATSGTALKNEKLFF
TRBV6-4	once	.	TRBJ1-1	TGTGCCAGCAGTGAGGGCAGGGCGACTGAAGCTTTCTTT	CASSEGRATEAFF
TRBV10-3	.	.	TRBJ1-3	TGTGCCATCAGTGAAATTATGAGCTCTGGAAACACCATATATTTT	CAISEIMSSGNTIYF
TRBV29-1	.	TRBD1	TRBJ1-1	TGCAGCGTTCCTAAGACAGGGCTTAGCACTGAAGCTTTCTTT	CSVPKTGLSTEAFF
TRBV28	.	.	TRBJ2-1	TGTGCCAGCAGTTTACCCCTATGGAATGAGCAGTTCTTC	CASSLPLWNEQFF
TRBV5-1	.	TRBD1	TRBJ2-7	TGCGCCAGCAGCCCCAGTCAGGTGGGGACAGGGCTCGAGCAGTACTTC	CASSPSQVGTGLEQYF
TRBV5-1	few	.	TRBJ2-7	TGCGCCAGCAGCTTGGACAACAGGGGAGGCGAGCAGTACTTC	CASSLDNRGGEQYF
TRBV5-1	.	.	TRBJ2-7	TGCGCCAGCAGCTCCTACCCGGACAGTTCCTACGAGCAGTACTTC	CASSSYPDSSYEQYF
TRBV4-2	.	.	TRBJ2-1	TGTGCCAGCAGCGAGGACTCTCAATCCAATGAGCAGTTCTTC	CASSEDSQSNEQFF